Sequencing of this T cell receptor beta chain was carried out in a study of B cell selection in AIRE deficiency. Regarding the study as a whole: In TCRBV usage, CDR3 length and diversity, patient Tconv and Treg cells matched healthy donors. Shared Treg sequences were biased toward short CDR3s with few non-templated nucleotide insertions. TCRbeta-only data showed roughly 35% of shared healthy Treg sequences in healthy Tconv.

Authors' data handling: Patients' conventional T cells yielded roughly 1.2x10^5 distinct TCRbeta sequences; donors' around 130,000. The protocol was immunoSEQ multiplex PCR, while the TCRdb copy is restricted to in-frame clones and leaves out a portion. The DNA was the basis for D and trimming; V, J and clone size are from that table. The table has around 20,000 clones, about 97% seen once. A note on this clone: Antigen specificity is unknown.

Sorting defined conventional CD4 T cells as CD4+CD127+. CDR1 and CDR2 from the germline V gene are MDHEN and SYDVKM. This CDR3 has 12 amino acids. Trimming left V 5 bases short and J 14 bases short, with 13 bases between. The sequence derives from a human donor with AIRE deficiency. The chain employs TRBV28 and TRBJ1-6; D is perhaps TRBD1 (5 bases). Sequencing was done on a sample of conventional CD4+ T cells sorted from PBMCs. DNA of the CDR3: TGTGCCAGCAGTCAGGGCCTAGGGACCCTCCACTTT. Protein product: CASSQGLGTLHF.